The 18 T cell receptor beta chains in this list originate from one sample, sequenced in a study of blood T cell repertoires in COVID-19. The protocol was immunoSEQ multiplex PCR, while the TCRdb copy is restricted to in-frame clones and leaves out a portion. The sample has 100,000 to 110,000 clones; approximately 80% are singletons. Sequenced material: peripheral blood. The receptors stem from a man in his forties or fifties with active or convalescent COVID-19.

The V gene is TRBV24-1, the J gene TRBJ1-5; 7 nucleotides align to TRBD1. The germline gives CDR1 KGHDR, CDR2 SFDVKD. The CDR3 is 14 residues long. The ends lost 2 bases at V and 4 bases at J; junction bases unmatched: 1. CDR3 DNA: TGTGCCACCAGTGATTGGACAGGTAATCAGCCCCAGCATTTT. Translation: CATSDWTGNQPQHF.

J is TRBJ1-5 and V is TRBV24-1; D is ambiguous. Germline V CDR1 and CDR2: KGHDR, SFDVKD. V was pared by 5 bases and J by 0 bases, with 7 bases between. The CDR3 consists of 14 residues. The CDR3 reads CATSGEISNQPQHF. In DNA form, the CDR3 reads TGTGCCACCAGTGGCGAGATTAGCAATCAGCCCCAGCATTTT.

The V gene is TRBV5-4, the J gene TRBJ2-1, with 7 bases fitting TRBD2. Germline CDR1 and CDR2: SGHNT and YYREEE (reference sequence). The junction had 4 bases not matched to a gene; V was cut back by 4 bases and J by 0 bases. The CDR3 contains 15 residues. The CDR3 DNA reads TGTGCCAGCAGCCGCCGGGACTACTCCTACAATGAGCAGTTCTTC. This codes for CASSRRDYSYNEQFF.

As for this clone: This same CDR3 is encoded by further DNA sequences in the sample. The CDR3 nucleotides are TGTGCCAGCAGTTACCAGACAGGGTATAATTCACCCCTCCACTTT. It is translated as CASSYQTGYNSPLHF. This chain uses TRBV6-5 with TRBJ1-6, with 7 bases aligning to TRBD1. The V gene's germline CDR1 is MNHEY and CDR2 SVGAGI. With 2 bases clipped from V and 4 bases from J, the junction kept 2 bases outside the gene matches. CDR3 size: 15 residues.

The chain joins TRBV19 to TRBJ2-3, with 7 bases identical to TRBD2. CDR3 size: 13 residues. With 5 bases clipped from V and 5 bases from J, the junction kept 4 bases outside the gene matches. Germline values: CDR1 LNHDA, CDR2 SQIVND (reference sequence). CDR3 coding DNA: TGTGCCAGTAGTTCGGGGGAGGGAGATACGCAGTATTTT. This translates into CASSSGEGDTQYF.

V gene TRBV14 combines with J gene TRBJ1-1, with D unclear. Trimming removed 1 base from V and 0 bases from J, with 3 bases in between. The CDR3 contains 13 residues. Germline CDR1 is SGHDN and CDR2 is FVKESK. CDR3 DNA sequence: TGTGCCAGCAGCCAAGTTATGAACACTGAAGCTTTCTTT. Its translation: CASSQVMNTEAFF.

This chain's CDR3 is CASSHGYMPHEQYF. CDR3 nucleotides: TGTGCCAGCAGCCACGGGTACATGCCCCACGAGCAGTACTTC. The chain uses TRBV3-1 (or the pseudogene TRBV3-2) and TRBJ2-7, with D uncertain. The CDR3 spans 14 residues. CDR1 is LGHDT, CDR2 YNNKEL, per germline (reference sequence). V was cut by 3 bases and J by 5 bases, with 14 bases left in between.

The chain recombines TRBV6-2 or TRBV6-3 with TRBJ1-1; 9 nucleotides match TRBD1. Germline-derived CDR1 and CDR2 are MNHEY and SVGEGT. V shed 6 bases, J shed 7 bases, and the junction held 3 bases outside the gene matches. The CDR3 length is 12 residues. CDR3 nucleotide sequence: TGTGCCAGCAGCACAGGGGGCGGTGAAGCTTTCTTT. This encodes CASSTGGGEAFF.

CDR3 DNA: TGTGCCAGCCTAGAACCGGGACAGGGAGGCAATGAGCAGTTCTTC. This codes for CASLEPGQGGNEQFF. The chain carries TRBV2 and TRBJ2-1; the match to TRBD1 covers 9 bases. Germline-derived CDR1 and CDR2 are SNHLY and FYNNEI. The V and J ends lost 8 bases and 6 bases, in that order; junction bases with no gene match: 11. This CDR3 spans 15 amino acids.

The rearrangement uses TRBV18 and TRBJ1-1; TRBD1 agrees at 8 bases. Germline-derived CDR1 and CDR2 are KGHSH and LQKENI. The CDR3 has 15 amino acids. V trimming: 0 bases; J trimming: 5 bases; junction bases outside the gene matches: 5. The CDR3 bases are TGTGCCAGCTCACCACCGGCAGGGGGCGAGACTGAAGCTTTCTTT. Its protein product is CASSPPAGGETEAFF.

This clone was observed a few times. This sequence joins TRBV7-9 and TRBJ2-5, with D tentatively TRBD2 (6 bases). The CDR3 runs to 14 residues. V was clipped by 5 bases and J by 5 bases, with 15 bases between them. CDR1 and CDR2 (germline): SEHNR, FQNEAQ (reference sequence). In DNA form, the CDR3 reads TGTGCCAGCAGCCCGTGGGGTAGCGGTGAGACCCAGTACTTC. The encoded protein is CASSPWGSGETQYF.

The genes are TRBV29-1 and TRBJ2-4, with TRBD1 matching over 10 bases. The CDR3 runs to 15 residues. The V segment lost 7 bases and the J segment 8 bases; nucleotides outside the gene matches: 14. Germline V CDR1 and CDR2: SQVTM, ANQGSEA. As DNA, the CDR3 is TGCAGCGCCACAGGACAGGGGGGTAATTTGGACATTCAGTACTTC. It encodes CSATGQGGNLDIQYF. The complete variable domain, with remaining parts taken from reference TRBV29-1 and TRBJ2-4, reads SAVISQKPSRDICQRGTSLTIQCQVDSQVTMMFWYRQQPGQSLTLIATANQGSEATYESGFVIDKFPISRPNLTFSTLTVSNMSPEDSSIYLCSATGQGGNLDIQYFGAGTRLSVL.

The chain employs TRBV4-1 and TRBJ1-6; D remains unclear. The V gene lost 0 bases and the J gene lost 10 bases, with 7 bases spanning the gap. The CDR3 is 13 amino acids. Germline values: CDR1 MGHRA, CDR2 YSYEKL. CDR3 protein: CASSQESASPLHF. CDR3 sequence (DNA): TGCGCCAGCAGCCAAGAAAGTGCGTCACCCCTCCACTTT.

J is TRBJ2-1 and V is TRBV5-1, with 7 bases fitting TRBD1. The germline V gene encodes CDR1 SGHRS and CDR2 YFSETQ. V lost 2 bases and J lost 2; bases outside the gene matches: 1. CDR3 size: 14 residues. Here the CDR3 reads CASSLDRAYNEQFF. CDR3 in DNA: TGCGCCAGCAGCTTAGACAGGGCCTACAATGAGCAGTTCTTC.

The chain couples TRBV12-5 to TRBJ1-2, with D hard to call. Trimming took 5 bases from V and 12 from J, leaving 7 bases between them. This CDR3 region has 9 residues. CDR1 and CDR2 (germline): LGHNT, FRNRAP. Here the CDR3 reads CASGPPDTF. The CDR3 nucleotides are TGTGCTAGTGGTCCCCCAGACACCTTC.

The rearrangement links TRBV2 to TRBJ1-2; TRBD1 agrees at 7 bases. V lost 7 bases, J lost 4 bases, and 6 bases stayed unmatched. The CDR3 has 13 residues. In germline, CDR1 is SNHLY, CDR2 FYNNEI. CDR3 in DNA: TGTGCCAGCACCAATGGACAGGTCTATGGCTACACCTTC. Amino acid sequence: CASTNGQVYGYTF.

The V call is TRBV24-1, the J call TRBJ2-3; 7 bases match TRBD2. The CDR3 runs 15 residues. V trimming: 0 bases; J trimming: 4 bases; junction bases outside the gene matches: 3. Germline assignment: CDR1 KGHDR and CDR2 SFDVKD. This chain's CDR3 is CATSDLRLAADTQYF. The DNA of the CDR3 is TGTGCCACCAGTGATTTGCGACTAGCCGCAGATACGCAGTATTTT.

J is TRBJ2-1 and V is TRBV9; 7 positions agree with TRBD1. This CDR3 has 13 residues. V trimming: 0 bases; J trimming: 8 bases; junction bases outside the gene matches: 2. Germline values: CDR1 SGDLS, CDR2 YYNGEE. The CDR3 nucleotides are TGTGCCAGCAGCGTAGGACAGGGCGATGAGCAGTTCTTC. Amino acids: CASSVGQGDEQFF.